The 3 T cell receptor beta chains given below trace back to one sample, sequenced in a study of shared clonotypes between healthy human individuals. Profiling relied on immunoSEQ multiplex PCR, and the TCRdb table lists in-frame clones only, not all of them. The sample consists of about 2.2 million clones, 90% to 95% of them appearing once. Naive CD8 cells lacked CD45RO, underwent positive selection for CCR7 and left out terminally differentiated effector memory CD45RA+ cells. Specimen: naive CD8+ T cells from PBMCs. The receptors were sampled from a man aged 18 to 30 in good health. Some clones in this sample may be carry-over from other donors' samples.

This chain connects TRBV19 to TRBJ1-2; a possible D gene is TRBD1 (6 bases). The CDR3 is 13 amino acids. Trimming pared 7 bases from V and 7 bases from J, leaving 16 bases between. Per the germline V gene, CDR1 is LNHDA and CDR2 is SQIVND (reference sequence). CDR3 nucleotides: TGTGCCAGTAACCCCTCGGGGGGCGGTGGCTACACCTTC. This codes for CASNPSGGGGYTF.

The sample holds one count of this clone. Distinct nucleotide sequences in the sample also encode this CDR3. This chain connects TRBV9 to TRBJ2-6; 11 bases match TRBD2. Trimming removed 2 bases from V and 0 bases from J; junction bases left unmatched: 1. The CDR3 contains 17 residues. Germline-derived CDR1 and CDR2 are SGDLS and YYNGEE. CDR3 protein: CASSVSGRGSGANVLTF. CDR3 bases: TGTGCCAGCAGCGTTAGCGGGAGGGGCTCTGGGGCCAACGTCCTGACTTTC.

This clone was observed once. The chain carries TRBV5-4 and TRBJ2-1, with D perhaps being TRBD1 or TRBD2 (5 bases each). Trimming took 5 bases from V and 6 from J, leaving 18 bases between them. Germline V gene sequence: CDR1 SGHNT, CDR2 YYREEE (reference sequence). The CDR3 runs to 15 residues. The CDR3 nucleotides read TGTGCCAGCAGGGGGGTAGTCGGATCCCTCAATGAGCAGTTCTTC. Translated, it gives CASRGVVGSLNEQFF.